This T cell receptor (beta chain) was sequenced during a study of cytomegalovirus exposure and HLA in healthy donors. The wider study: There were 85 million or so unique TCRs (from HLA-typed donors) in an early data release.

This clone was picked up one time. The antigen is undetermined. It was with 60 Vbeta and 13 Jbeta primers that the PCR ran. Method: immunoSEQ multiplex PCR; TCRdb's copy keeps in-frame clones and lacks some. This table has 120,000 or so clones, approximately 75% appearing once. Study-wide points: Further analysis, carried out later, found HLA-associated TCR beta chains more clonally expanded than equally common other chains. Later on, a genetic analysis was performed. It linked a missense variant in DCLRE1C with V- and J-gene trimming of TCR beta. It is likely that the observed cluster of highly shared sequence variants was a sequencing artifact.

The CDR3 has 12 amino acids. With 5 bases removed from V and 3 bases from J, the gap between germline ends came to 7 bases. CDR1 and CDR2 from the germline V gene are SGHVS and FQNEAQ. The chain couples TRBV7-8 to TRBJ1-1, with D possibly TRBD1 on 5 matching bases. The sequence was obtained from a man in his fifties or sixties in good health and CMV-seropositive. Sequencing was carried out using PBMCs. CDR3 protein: CASSPRDTEAFF. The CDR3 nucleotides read TGTGCCAGCAGCCCCAGGGACACTGAAGCTTTCTTT. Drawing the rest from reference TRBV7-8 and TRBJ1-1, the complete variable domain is GAGVSQSPRYKVAKRGQDVALRCDPISGHVSLFWYQQALGQGPEFLTYFQNEAQLDKSGLPSDRFFAERPEGSVSTLKIQRTQQEDSAVYLCASSPRDTEAFFGQGTRLTVV.